The 31 T cell receptor beta chains reported below all come from one sample, sequenced in a study of blood T cells in healthy people across ages. It was with a sample-barcoded 5' primer and a J-beta primer mix that a second PCR of roughly 6 to 12 cycles was run. TCRdb re-analysed the 5' RACE reads in MiXCR, keeping a single row per CDR3 protein. The sample includes 800,000 to 900,000 distinct CDR3 sequences, 62% of them seen just once. Material for sequencing was blood. The receptors originated from a man in his thirties or forties in good health.

This rearrangement joins TRBV20-1 to TRBJ1-2; no clear D. The germline CDR1 and CDR2 sequences are DFQATT and SNEGSKA (reference sequence). The V gene lost 3 bases and the J gene lost 8 bases, with 10 bases spanning the gap. This CDR3 spans 11 amino acids. CDR3 coding DNA: TGCAGTGCTAGGGTTGGTAGAGGCTACACCTTC. Its protein product is CSARVGRGYTF.

The chain combines TRBV28 with TRBJ2-5, with D tentatively TRBD1 (5 bases). The V end was cut by 4 bases, the J end by 11 bases, with 20 bases between. Germline V gives CDR1 MDHEN, CDR2 SYDVKM. The length of the CDR3 is 14 residues. In DNA, the CDR3 is TGTGCCAGCAGTTCGACAGTCGGCTACAATGAGCAGTACTTC. This codes for CASSSTVGYNEQYF.

The chain carries TRBV9 and TRBJ2-4; 12 bases line up with TRBD2. Judging by the DNA end, TRBJ2-7 fits better; the J call may be wrong. CDR3 size: 15 residues. CDR1 is SGDLS and CDR2 is YYNGEE in the germline V gene. This CDR3 is CASSVGTSGAYEQYF. The DNA of the CDR3 is TGTGCCAGCAGCGTAGGGACTAGCGGGGCCTACGAGCAGTACTTC.

The chain joins TRBV7-8 to TRBJ2-1, with 7 bases fitting TRBD1. V shed 5 bases, J shed 5 bases, and the junction held 3 bases outside the gene matches. The CDR3 is 13 residues long. The V gene's germline CDR1 is SGHVS and CDR2 FQNEAQ. The CDR3 region is CASSHRGNNEQFF. The CDR3, as DNA: TGTGCCAGCAGCCACAGGGGTAACAATGAGCAGTTCTTC. Supplemented by reference TRBV7-8 and TRBJ2-1, the full variable domain reads GAGVSQSPRYKVAKRGQDVALRCDPISGHVSLFWYQQALGQGPEFLTYFQNEAQLDKSGLPSDRFFAERPEGSVSTLKIQRTQQEDSAVYLCASSHRGNNEQFFGPGTRLTVL.

The chain employs TRBV20-1 and TRBJ1-2, with D tentatively TRBD1 (6 bases). From germline, CDR1 is DFQATT and CDR2 SNEGSKA (reference sequence). This CDR3 is 14 amino acids long. V was shortened by 5 bases and J by 8 bases, with 21 bases between the two germline ends. The CDR3 bases are TGCAGTGCTCGAGGGACAAAGGATTACCGGGGCTACACCTTC. The encoded protein is CSARGTKDYRGYTF.

The V gene is TRBV20-1, the J gene TRBJ2-7; 7 bases fit TRBD1. V trimming: 5 bases; J trimming: 1 base; junction bases outside the gene matches: 2. Germline V CDR1 and CDR2: DFQATT, SNEGSKA (reference sequence). The CDR3 runs 12 residues. This CDR3 reads CSAPTGSYEQYF. The CDR3 nucleotides are TGCAGTGCTCCGACAGGGTCCTACGAGCAGTACTTC.

The J gene is TRBJ1-6, the V gene TRBV7-2, with D possibly TRBD1 on 6 matching bases. Germline assignment: CDR1 SGHTA and CDR2 FQGNSA. Deletions cut 3 bases from V and 7 bases from J, with 10 bases between. The CDR3 is 14 amino acids. The CDR3 region is CASSFGTTNSPLHF. Written as DNA, the CDR3 is TGTGCCAGCAGCTTCGGGACAACGAATTCACCCCTCCACTTT.

CDR3 region: CASSLTSAGGVTDTQYF. CDR3 coding DNA: TGTGCCAGCAGTTTGACCTCAGCGGGGGGAGTCACAGATACGCAGTATTTT. This chain uses TRBV12-3 or TRBV12-4 with TRBJ2-3; TRBD2 matches at 9 bases. V was clipped by 3 bases and J by 2 bases; unmatched bases: 9. CDR3 length equals 17 residues.

The chain combines TRBV20-1 with TRBJ2-5; 9 positions match TRBD2. Germline CDR1 and CDR2: DFQATT and SNEGSKA (reference sequence). The CDR3 spans 14 residues. Germline trimming cut 5 bases from V and 2 bases from J; bases unmatched to any gene: 6. The CDR3 sequence: CSASVAGEQETQYF. Here the CDR3 DNA reads TGCAGTGCTTCCGTAGCGGGGGAGCAAGAGACCCAGTACTTC.

This clonotype has a handful of counts. The chain couples TRBV4-3 to TRBJ2-5; no firm D call. The V gene lost 2 bases and the J gene lost 5 bases, with 15 bases spanning the gap. Germline CDR1 and CDR2: LGHNA and YSLEER. This CDR3 is built from 15 residues. This chain's CDR3 is CASSQWVAGKETQYF. The CDR3, as DNA: TGCGCCAGCAGCCAATGGGTGGCCGGAAAGGAGACCCAGTACTTC.

V and J are TRBV27 and TRBJ1-2; TRBD1 might be the D (5 bases). Per germline, CDR1 MNHEY and CDR2 SMNVEV (reference sequence). The CDR3 spans 14 residues. With 7 bases removed from V and 8 bases from J, the gap between germline ends came to 20 bases. CDR3 sequence reads: CASKTGTGQPGYTF. In DNA, the CDR3 is TGTGCCAGCAAGACCGGCACCGGACAACCCGGCTACACCTTC.

This clonotype occurred once. This chain links TRBV12-3 or TRBV12-4 with TRBJ2-7; D may be TRBD2 (6 bases). The V gene lost 3 bases and the J gene lost 6 bases, with 15 bases spanning the gap. The CDR3 loop spans 14 amino acids. The CDR3 sequence is CASSLGGRGIEQYF. The CDR3, as DNA: TGTGCCAGCAGTTTGGGGGGTAGGGGCATCGAGCAGTACTTC.

The rearrangement uses TRBV20-1 and TRBJ2-5; no clear D. The J call may be wrong; the DNA end is better matched by TRBJ2-7. Germline values: CDR1 DFQATT, CDR2 SNEGSKA (reference sequence). This CDR3 is 15 amino acids long. DNA of the CDR3: TGCAGTGCTAGCATGGCCCTAGAACTCAACTACGAGCAGTACTTC. It specifies CSASMALELNYEQYF.

The chain carries TRBV20-1 and TRBJ2-7, with 9 nucleotides matching TRBD2. This CDR3 is built from 15 residues. V was pared by 5 bases and J by 0 bases, with 8 bases of the junction left unmatched. CDR1 is DFQATT and CDR2 is SNEGSKA in the germline V gene (reference sequence). This CDR3 reads CSALPLAGNSYEQYF. The CDR3 DNA sequence: TGCAGTGCTCTCCCCCTAGCGGGGAACTCCTACGAGCAGTACTTC.

This clonotype appeared once. CDR3 nucleotide sequence: TGCAGCGTTGAAGACTCTGTGGGAACTAATGAAAAACTGTTTTTT. This encodes CSVEDSVGTNEKLFF. The chain has TRBV29-1 and TRBJ1-4; D is undetermined. V shed 0 bases and J shed 1 base, with 9 bases lying between them. CDR1 is SQVTM and CDR2 is ANQGSEA in the germline V gene. This CDR3 is built from 15 residues.

This chain links TRBV6-1 with TRBJ2-7; TRBD2 is a possible D gene (7 bases). The J call may be incorrect, as the DNA end agrees better with TRBJ2-4. This CDR3 is 14 amino acids long. Germline V lookup: CDR1 MNHNS, CDR2 SASEGT. CDR3 region: CASSDRGARNIQYF. DNA for the CDR3: TGTGCCAGCAGTGATCGGGGGGCACGGAACATTCAGTACTTC.

This clonotype has just one count. The rearrangement joins TRBV28 to TRBJ1-6; the D is unclear. CDR3 length equals 16 residues. Looked up from germline, CDR1 is MDHEN and CDR2 is SYDVKM. Trimming removed 2 bases at V and 0 bases at J, with 8 bases between. CDR3 bases: TGTGCCAGCAGTTTAGGCGGGGACTCCTATAATTCACCCCTCCACTTT. Protein product: CASSLGGDSYNSPLHF.

This clonotype was counted only a few times. The chain carries TRBV6-2 or TRBV6-3 and TRBJ2-1, with D tentatively TRBD1 (7 bases). The V gene's germline CDR1 is MNHEY and CDR2 SVGEGT. V lost 4 bases and J 0 bases, leaving 16 bases between the germline ends. The CDR3 totals 17 residues. The CDR3: CASSWTRGDSSYNEQFF. CDR3 nucleotide sequence: TGTGCCAGCAGTTGGACACGCGGGGACAGCTCCTACAATGAGCAGTTCTTC.

V is TRBV7-2 and J is TRBJ2-4; 7 nucleotides align to TRBD1. The end of the DNA is better explained by TRBJ2-7, so the J call may be wrong. CDR1 and CDR2 from the germline V gene are SGHTA and FQGNSA. The CDR3 length is 15 residues. The CDR3 region is CASSLGGTVGDEQYF. The CDR3 bases are TGTGCCAGCAGCTTAGGTGGGACAGTCGGTGACGAGCAGTACTTC.

V and J are TRBV20-1 and TRBJ2-5; 9 nucleotides agree with TRBD1. The CDR3 loop spans 13 amino acids. CDR1 and CDR2 from the germline V gene are DFQATT and SNEGSKA (reference sequence). Losses at the gene ends were 6 bases for V and 4 bases for J; bases not matched to a gene: 6. The CDR3 coding sequence is TGCAGTGCCGGACAGGGGTTGAGAGAGACCCAGTACTTC. Protein sequence: CSAGQGLRETQYF.

This chain joins TRBV6-5 and TRBJ1-2; no firm D call. Between the trimmed V and J ends, which lost 5 bases and 7 bases, there was a span of 14 bases. Germline CDR1 and CDR2: MNHEY and SVGAGI. The CDR3 sequence is 13 residues long. The CDR3, as DNA: TGTGCCAGCAGTCCAGACACCTGGGGTGGCTACACCTTC. This codes for CASSPDTWGGYTF.

The V gene is TRBV5-1, the J gene TRBJ2-7; 10 bases line up with TRBD2. This CDR3 has 16 residues. The germline CDR1 and CDR2 sequences are SGHRS and YFSETQ. V gave up 4 bases and J gave up 4 bases; unmatched junction bases: 11. CDR3 sequence: CASSRGSSGRNYEQYF. The CDR3 bases are TGCGCCAGCAGCCGTGGGTCTAGCGGGAGAAATTACGAGCAGTACTTC.

This clonotype was picked up a small number of times. The CDR3 reads CASSPLRGDIQYF. CDR3 bases: TGTGCCAGCAGCCCCCTGCGGGGAGACATTCAGTACTTC. The V gene is TRBV6-5, the J gene TRBJ2-4, with D possibly matching TRBD2 (6 bases). Trimming took off 6 bases at V and 8 bases at J, with 14 bases between the two ends. The CDR3 is 13 amino acids. CDR1 and CDR2 (germline): MNHEY, SVGAGI.

This clonotype was observed a single time. The chain links TRBV6-4 to TRBJ2-6; D possibly corresponds to TRBD1 (5 bases). The V end lost 1 base, the J end lost 1 base, and 8 bases lay between the germline ends. This CDR3 is 16 amino acids long. CDR1 is MRHNA and CDR2 is SNTAGT in the germline V gene. CDR3 in amino acids: CASSDLAGSGANVLTF. Here the CDR3 DNA reads TGTGCCAGCAGTGACTTAGCAGGGTCTGGGGCCAACGTCCTGACTTTC.

The chain's CDR3 is CASSQDNFGGGPSLYNEQFF. For the CDR3, the DNA is TGCGCCAGCAGCCAAGATAATTTTGGCGGGGGGCCTTCCCTCTACAATGAGCAGTTCTTC. This sequence joins TRBV4-3 and TRBJ2-1; 8 bases map to TRBD2. This CDR3 contains 20 residues. Trimming removed 0 bases from V and 3 bases from J; junction bases left unmatched: 16. CDR1 and CDR2 from the germline V gene are LGHNA and YSLEER.

In its sample, this clonotype was seen a few times. The gene calls are TRBV2 and TRBJ2-1; 11 bases align to TRBD1. V lost 2 bases to trimming and J lost 8 bases; unmatched junction nucleotides: 5. The CDR3 contains 15 residues. CDR1 is SNHLY and CDR2 is FYNNEI in the germline V gene. CDR3 sequence (DNA): TGTGCCAGCAGTGAAACCCCGGACAGGGGGCATGAGCAGTTCTTC. It specifies CASSETPDRGHEQFF.

CDR3 loop: CASSQAYASGRTDTQYF. The CDR3 DNA sequence: TGTGCCAGCAGCCAAGCTTACGCTAGCGGCCGCACAGATACGCAGTATTTT. The chain carries TRBV4-2 and TRBJ2-3, with 7 bases fitting TRBD2. There are 17 residues in the CDR3. J gave up 1 base and V 1 base, and 8 bases lay outside the gene matches. Germline V gene sequence: CDR1 LGHNA, CDR2 YNFKEQ.

V usage is TRBV5-1 and J usage is TRBJ2-5; D is possibly TRBD2 (6 bases). This CDR3 is built from 14 residues. From germline, CDR1 is SGHRS and CDR2 YFSETQ. V lost 0 bases and J 3 bases, leaving 9 bases between the germline ends. CDR3 amino acids: CASSLGSGEETQYF. The DNA of the CDR3 is TGCGCCAGCAGCTTGGGTAGCGGAGAAGAGACCCAGTACTTC. The full variable domain, rest sourced from reference TRBV5-1 and TRBJ2-5, is KAGVTQTPRYLIKTRGQQVTLSCSPISGHRSVSWYQQTPGQGLQFLFEYFSETQRNKGNFPGRFSGRQFSNSRSEMNVSTLELGDSALYLCASSLGSGEETQYFGPGTRLLVL.

The chain recombines TRBV29-1 with TRBJ2-3; 9 bases are shared with TRBD2. CDR1 and CDR2 (germline): SQVTM, ANQGSEA. The CDR3 covers 14 residues. The trim removed 7 bases at V and 1 base at J, leaving 6 bases unmatched. The CDR3 nucleotides read TGCAGCGGTAGCGGGGGCCGGGGCACAGATACGCAGTATTTT. Translation: CSGSGGRGTDTQYF.

The genes are TRBV20-1 and TRBJ2-3; TRBD1 matches 7 bases. The CDR3 loop spans 15 amino acids. Germline-derived CDR1 and CDR2 are DFQATT and SNEGSKA (reference sequence). With V trimmed by 5 bases and J by 0 bases, 8 bases remained unmatched. CDR3 sequence: CSASPGGSSTDTQYF. DNA for the CDR3: TGCAGTGCTTCCCCAGGGGGTTCGAGCACAGATACGCAGTATTTT.

The V gene is TRBV28, the J gene TRBJ1-5; 7 nucleotides agree with TRBD1. The CDR3 loop spans 17 amino acids. Germline V CDR1 and CDR2: MDHEN, SYDVKM. V lost 4 bases, J lost 1 base, and 10 bases stayed unmatched. The CDR3 region has the DNA TGTGCCAGCAGTTCCCGCCTGACAGGGACAAGCAATCAGCCCCAGCATTTT. It translates to CASSSRLTGTSNQPQHF.